This TCR beta chain was found in a study of blood T cell repertoires in COVID-19. Enrollment of patients from Seattle took place during active infection, with longitudinal follow-up. Original data processing: Estimation of nucleated cell counts relied on the amplification of reference gene primers. Sequenced by immunoSEQ multiplex PCR; TCRdb stores in-frame clones only, minus some. V and J calls plus clone size are reproduced from that table; the DNA served to infer D and trimming. This table has roughly 410,000 clones, roughly 86% appearing once. This clone was counted a few times. Material: peripheral blood. This clonotype was sampled from a woman between 55 and 75 years old with COVID-19, enrolled during active disease.

CDR3 DNA: TGTGCCAGCAGCCAGGATGACAGCAACGGTGAAAAACTGTTTTTT. It yields the protein CASSQDDSNGEKLFF. The gene calls are TRBV14 and TRBJ1-4; possibly TRBD1 for D (5 bases). The CDR3 is 15 residues long. V was cut by 3 bases and J by 7 bases, with 15 bases left in between. Germline-derived CDR1 and CDR2 are SGHDN and FVKESK.